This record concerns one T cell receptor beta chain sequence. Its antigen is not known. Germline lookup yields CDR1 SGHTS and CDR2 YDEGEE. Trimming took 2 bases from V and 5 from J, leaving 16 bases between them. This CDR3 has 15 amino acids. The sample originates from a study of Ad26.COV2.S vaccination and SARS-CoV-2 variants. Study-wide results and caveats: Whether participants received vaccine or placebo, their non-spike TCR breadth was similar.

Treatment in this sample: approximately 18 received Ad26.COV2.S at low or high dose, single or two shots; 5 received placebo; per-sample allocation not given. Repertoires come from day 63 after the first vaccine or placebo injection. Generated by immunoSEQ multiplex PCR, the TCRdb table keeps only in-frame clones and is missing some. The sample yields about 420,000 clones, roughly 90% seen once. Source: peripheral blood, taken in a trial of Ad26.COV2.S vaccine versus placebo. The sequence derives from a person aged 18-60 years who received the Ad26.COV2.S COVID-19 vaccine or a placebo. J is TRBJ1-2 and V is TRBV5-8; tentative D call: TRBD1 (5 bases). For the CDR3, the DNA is TGTGCCAGCAGCTTCAACCAGGGAGCGTATTATGGCTACACCTTC. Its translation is CASSFNQGAYYGYTF.